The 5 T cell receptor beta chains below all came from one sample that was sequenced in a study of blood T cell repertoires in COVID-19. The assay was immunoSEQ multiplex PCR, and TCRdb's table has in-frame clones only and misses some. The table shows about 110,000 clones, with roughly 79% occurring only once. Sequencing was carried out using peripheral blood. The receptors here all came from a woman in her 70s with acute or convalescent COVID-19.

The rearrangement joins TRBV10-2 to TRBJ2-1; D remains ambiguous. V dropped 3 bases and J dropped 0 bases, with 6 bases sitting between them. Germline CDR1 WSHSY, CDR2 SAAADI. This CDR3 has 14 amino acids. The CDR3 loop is CASSDQFSYNEQFF. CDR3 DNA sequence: TGCGCCAGCAGTGATCAGTTCTCCTACAATGAGCAGTTCTTC.

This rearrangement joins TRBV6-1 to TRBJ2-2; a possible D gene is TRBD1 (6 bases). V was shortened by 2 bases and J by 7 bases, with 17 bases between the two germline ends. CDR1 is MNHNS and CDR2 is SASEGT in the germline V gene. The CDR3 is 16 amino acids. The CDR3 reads CASSELVGAGVGELFF. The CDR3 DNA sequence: TGTGCCAGCAGTGAACTGGTCGGGGCAGGGGTCGGGGAGCTGTTTTTT.

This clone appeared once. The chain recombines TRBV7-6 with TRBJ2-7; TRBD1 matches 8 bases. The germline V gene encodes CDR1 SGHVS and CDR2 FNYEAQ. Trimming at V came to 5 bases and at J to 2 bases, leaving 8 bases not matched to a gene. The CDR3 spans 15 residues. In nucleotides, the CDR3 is TGTGCCAGCAGCAAAGACAGGGGAGGACCCTACGAGCAGTACTTC. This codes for CASSKDRGGPYEQYF.

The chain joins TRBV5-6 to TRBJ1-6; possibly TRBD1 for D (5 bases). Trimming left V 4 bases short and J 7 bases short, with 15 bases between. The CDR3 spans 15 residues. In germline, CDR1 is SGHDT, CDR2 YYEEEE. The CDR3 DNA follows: TGTGCCAGCAGCCGTCAGGGACTCGGCAATTCACCCCTCCACTTT. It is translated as CASSRQGLGNSPLHF.

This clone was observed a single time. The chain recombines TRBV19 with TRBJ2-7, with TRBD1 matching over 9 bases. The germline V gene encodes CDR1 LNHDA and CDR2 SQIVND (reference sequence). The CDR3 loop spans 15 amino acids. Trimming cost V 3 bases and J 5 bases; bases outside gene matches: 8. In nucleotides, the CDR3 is TGTGCCAGTAGTATCTCCGGGGGACAGGGAGACGAGCAGTACTTC. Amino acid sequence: CASSISGGQGDEQYF.